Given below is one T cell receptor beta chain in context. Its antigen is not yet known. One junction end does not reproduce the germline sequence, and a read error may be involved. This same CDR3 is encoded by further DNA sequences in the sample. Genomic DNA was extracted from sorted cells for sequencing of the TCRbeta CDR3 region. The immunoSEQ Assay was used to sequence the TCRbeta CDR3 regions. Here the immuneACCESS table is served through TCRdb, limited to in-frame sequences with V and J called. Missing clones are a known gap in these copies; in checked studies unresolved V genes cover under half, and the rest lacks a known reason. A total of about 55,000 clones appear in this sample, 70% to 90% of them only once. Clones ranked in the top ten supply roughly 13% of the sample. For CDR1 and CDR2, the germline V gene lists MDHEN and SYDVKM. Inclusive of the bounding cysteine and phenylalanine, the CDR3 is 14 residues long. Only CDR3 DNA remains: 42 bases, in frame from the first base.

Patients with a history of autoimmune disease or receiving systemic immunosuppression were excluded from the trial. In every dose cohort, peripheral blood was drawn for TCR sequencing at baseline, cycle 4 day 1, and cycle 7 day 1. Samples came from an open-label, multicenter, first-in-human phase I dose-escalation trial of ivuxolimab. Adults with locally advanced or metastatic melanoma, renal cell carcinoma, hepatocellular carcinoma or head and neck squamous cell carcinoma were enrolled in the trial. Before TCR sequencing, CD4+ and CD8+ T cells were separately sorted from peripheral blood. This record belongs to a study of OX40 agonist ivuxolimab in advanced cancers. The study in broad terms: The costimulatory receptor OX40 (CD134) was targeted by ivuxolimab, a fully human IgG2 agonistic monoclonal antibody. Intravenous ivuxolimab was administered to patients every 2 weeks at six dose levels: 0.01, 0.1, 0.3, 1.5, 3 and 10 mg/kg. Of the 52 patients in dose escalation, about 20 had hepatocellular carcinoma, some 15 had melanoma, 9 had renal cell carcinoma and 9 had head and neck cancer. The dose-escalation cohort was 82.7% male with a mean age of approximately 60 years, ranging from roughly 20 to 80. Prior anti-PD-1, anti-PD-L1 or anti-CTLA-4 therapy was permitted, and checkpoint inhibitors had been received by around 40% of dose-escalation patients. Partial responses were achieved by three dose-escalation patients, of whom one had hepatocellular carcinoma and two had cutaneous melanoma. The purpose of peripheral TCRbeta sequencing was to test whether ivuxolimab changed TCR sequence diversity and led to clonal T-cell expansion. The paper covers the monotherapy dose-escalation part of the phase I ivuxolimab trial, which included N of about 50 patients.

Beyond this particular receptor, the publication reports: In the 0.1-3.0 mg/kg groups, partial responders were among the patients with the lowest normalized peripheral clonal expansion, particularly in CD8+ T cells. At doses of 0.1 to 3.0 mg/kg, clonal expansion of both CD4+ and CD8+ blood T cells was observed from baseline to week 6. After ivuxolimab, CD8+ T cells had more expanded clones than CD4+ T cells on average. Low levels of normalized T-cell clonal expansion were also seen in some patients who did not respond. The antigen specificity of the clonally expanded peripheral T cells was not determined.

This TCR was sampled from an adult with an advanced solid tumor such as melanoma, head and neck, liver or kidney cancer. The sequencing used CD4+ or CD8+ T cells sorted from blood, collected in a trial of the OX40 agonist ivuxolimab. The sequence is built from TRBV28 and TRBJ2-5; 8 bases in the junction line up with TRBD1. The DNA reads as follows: TGTGCCAGTAGTTTCCCAGGGGGCCAGGAGACCCAATACTTC. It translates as CASSFPGGQETQYF.